One sample yielded the 5 T cell receptor beta chains listed below, sequenced in a study of blood T cell repertoires in COVID-19. The repertoire was sequenced with immunoSEQ multiplex PCR; TCRdb's copy has only in-frame clones and lacks some. The sample contains 65,000 to 90,000 clones, 75% to 95% of which appear only once. Sequencing was performed on peripheral blood. These receptors were taken from a human donor in a cohort sampled during active COVID-19.

The J gene is TRBJ2-2, the V gene TRBV9, with 9 bases fitting TRBD1. The junction had 2 bases not matched to a gene; V was cut back by 2 bases and J by 6 bases. The V gene's germline CDR1 is SGDLS and CDR2 YYNGEE. This CDR3 comprises 14 residues. CDR3 DNA: TGTGCCAGCAGCGTGGGACAGGGTCCCGGGGAGCTGTTTTTT. This encodes CASSVGQGPGELFF.

The chain links TRBV7-9 to TRBJ2-7, with no clear D. V shed 1 base and J shed 4 bases, with 5 bases lying between them. This CDR3 contains 12 residues. The V gene's germline CDR1 is SEHNR and CDR2 FQNEAQ (reference sequence). CDR3 sequence (DNA): TGTGCCAGCAGCTTAGTAGTGTACGAGCAGTACTTC. Protein: CASSLVVYEQYF.

V is TRBV19 and J is TRBJ2-6; 9 nucleotides agree with TRBD1. Germline lookup yields CDR1 LNHDA and CDR2 SQIVND (reference sequence). The CDR3 runs 17 residues. The V segment lost 8 bases and the J segment 1 base; nucleotides outside the gene matches: 9. This CDR3 reads CASLRTGAYSGANVLTF. CDR3 sequence (DNA): TGTGCCAGTCTCAGGACAGGGGCCTATTCTGGGGCCAACGTCCTGACTTTC.

There are a few counts of this clone. This chain uses TRBV5-6 with TRBJ1-1; D may be TRBD1 (5 bases). V dropped 0 bases and J dropped 2 bases, with 23 bases sitting between them. This CDR3 is 19 amino acids long. Germline CDR1 is SGHDT and CDR2 is YYEEEE. The CDR3 region is CASSLGQGPLSNTNTEAFF. In nucleotides, the CDR3 is TGTGCCAGCAGCTTGGGGCAGGGTCCCTTGTCGAATACTAACACTGAAGCTTTCTTT.

The chain employs TRBV29-1 and TRBJ1-4, with 8 bases aligning to TRBD1. Unmatched junction bases numbered 6, after V lost 4 bases and J lost 8 bases. Looked up from germline, CDR1 is SQVTM and CDR2 is ANQGSEA. This CDR3 is built from 13 residues. The CDR3 spells CSVGGTGFEKLFF. The CDR3 nucleotides are TGCAGCGTTGGAGGGACAGGTTTCGAAAAACTGTTTTTT.